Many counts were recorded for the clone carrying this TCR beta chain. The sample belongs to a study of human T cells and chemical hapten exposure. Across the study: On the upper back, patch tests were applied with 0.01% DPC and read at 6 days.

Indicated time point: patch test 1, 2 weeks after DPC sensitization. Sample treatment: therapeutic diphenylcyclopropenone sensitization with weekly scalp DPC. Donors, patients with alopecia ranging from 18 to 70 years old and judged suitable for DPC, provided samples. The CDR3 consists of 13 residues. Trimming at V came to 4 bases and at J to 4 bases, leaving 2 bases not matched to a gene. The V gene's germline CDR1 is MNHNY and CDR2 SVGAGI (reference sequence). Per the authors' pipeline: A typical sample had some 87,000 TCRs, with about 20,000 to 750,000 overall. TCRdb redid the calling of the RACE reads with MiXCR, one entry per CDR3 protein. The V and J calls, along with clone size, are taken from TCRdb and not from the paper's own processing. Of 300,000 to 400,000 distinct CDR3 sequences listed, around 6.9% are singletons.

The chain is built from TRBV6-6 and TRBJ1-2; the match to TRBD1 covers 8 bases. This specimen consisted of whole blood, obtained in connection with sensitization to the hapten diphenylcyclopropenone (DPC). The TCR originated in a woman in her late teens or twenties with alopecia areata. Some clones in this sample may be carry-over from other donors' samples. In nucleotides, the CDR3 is TGTGCCAGCAGTTCGGGACAGGCCTATGGCTACACCTTC. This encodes CASSSGQAYGYTF.